This T cell receptor (beta chain) was obtained from a study of blood T cell repertoires in COVID-19. CDR1 is SGDLS, CDR2 YYNGEE, per germline. This CDR3 is built from 13 residues. The V end lost 0 bases, the J end lost 8 bases, and 11 bases lay between the germline ends. Clones were read by immunoSEQ multiplex PCR, and TCRdb kept only the in-frame ones, dropping some. The table has about 160,000 clones, roughly nine tenths seen once. Sequenced material: peripheral blood. The TCR was taken from a man aged 55-75 years with acute or convalescent COVID-19. The chain joins TRBV9 to TRBJ1-2, with a weak D call TRBD1 (6 bases). This CDR3 is CASSVATGQGYTF. Here the CDR3 DNA reads TGTGCCAGCAGCGTAGCTACAGGGCAAGGCTACACCTTC.